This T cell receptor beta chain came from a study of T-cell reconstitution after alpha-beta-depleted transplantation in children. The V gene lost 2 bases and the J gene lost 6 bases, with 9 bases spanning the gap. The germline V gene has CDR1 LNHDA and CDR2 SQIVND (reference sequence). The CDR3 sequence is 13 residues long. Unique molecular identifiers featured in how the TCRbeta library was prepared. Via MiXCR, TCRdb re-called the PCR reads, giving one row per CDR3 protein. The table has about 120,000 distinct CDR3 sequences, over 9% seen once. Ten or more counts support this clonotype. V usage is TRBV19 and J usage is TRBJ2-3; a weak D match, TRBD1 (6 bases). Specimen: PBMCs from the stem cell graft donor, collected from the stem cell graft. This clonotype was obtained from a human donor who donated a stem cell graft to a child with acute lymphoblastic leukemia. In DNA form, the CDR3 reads TGTGCCAGTAGTATACGGGACATCGATACGCAGTATTTT. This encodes CASSIRDIDTQYF.